This T cell receptor beta chain is from a study of cytomegalovirus exposure and HLA in healthy donors. Study as a whole: According to later analysis, the same platform produced the approximately 120 validation and approximately 700 first-cohort repertoires.

Findings and caveats of the study: Under in vitro conditions, three CMV-associated chains were confirmed as specific for CMV antigens.

Germline CDR1 MDHEN, CDR2 SYDVKM. The CDR3 runs to 14 residues. V gave up 6 bases and J gave up 8 bases, with 17 bases separating them. Comments on this clone: Antigen unknown.

Sequencing was performed with immunoSEQ multiplex PCR; in TCRdb, only in-frame clones are kept and a portion is missing. In the table there are more than 45,000 clones, roughly nine tenths of which are singletons. While the first cohort had fewer than 850 subjects, the donors belonged to the separate validation cohort of over a hundred subjects. The specimen sequenced was PBMCs. The TCR comes from a young woman in good health and CMV-seronegative. V gene TRBV28 combines with J gene TRBJ1-3, with D maybe TRBD1 (6 bases). This CDR3 reads CASSLPGVEDTIYF. The CDR3 DNA sequence: TGTGCCAGCAGCTTACCAGGGGTCGAGGACACCATATATTTT.